The subject of this entry is one TCR beta chain. These data are taken from a study of blood T cell repertoires in COVID-19. Method: immunoSEQ multiplex PCR; TCRdb's copy keeps in-frame clones and lacks some. The sample holds approximately 200,000 clones, 90% seen once. Material for sequencing was peripheral blood. The origin of this receptor is a man aged 30 to 45 with COVID-19, enrolled during active disease.

CDR3 region: CSVRSLGGRLEGYTF. CDR3 sequence (DNA): TGCAGCGTCCGATCCCTCGGGGGTCGATTGGAGGGCTACACCTTC. The chain carries TRBV29-1 and TRBJ1-2, with D possibly matching TRBD1 (5 bases). Trimming took off 6 bases at V and 8 bases at J, with 25 bases between the two ends. The germline CDR1 and CDR2 sequences are SQVTM and ANQGSEA. This CDR3 has 15 amino acids.